Listed here is a single T cell receptor beta chain. As yet, its antigen is unknown. This entry is derived from a study of human T cells and chemical hapten exposure. Overall study context: Read at 6 days, the patch tests placed 0.01% DPC on the upper back. Study-level points and caveats: Counts of expanded TCRs at PT1 were positively correlated with patch test score. Once DPC sensitization occurred, TCRs above 1 in 1000 frequency showed no change.

The sample's time point: patch test 1, 2 weeks after DPC sensitization. As to treatment: therapeutic diphenylcyclopropenone sensitization with weekly scalp DPC. CDR3 size: 14 residues. Germline-derived CDR1 and CDR2 are SEHNR and FQNEAQ (reference sequence). J gave up 3 bases and V 3 bases, and 3 bases lay outside the gene matches. Individual cDNA molecules in this library carried unique molecular identifiers. TCRdb redid the calling of the RACE reads with MiXCR, one entry per CDR3 protein. The sample lists under 200,000 distinct CDR3 sequences, about 14% occurring once. This sequence was found in a woman in her thirties with alopecia areata. Some clones in this sample may be carry-over from other donors' samples. The rearrangement uses TRBV7-9 and TRBJ1-2; 8 bases fit TRBD1. The sample consisted of whole blood, taken in connection with sensitization to the hapten diphenylcyclopropenone (DPC). CDR3 nucleotide sequence: TGTGCCAGCAGCTTCGCAGGGGGCGACTATGGCTACACCTTC. This encodes CASSFAGGDYGYTF.